The table lists the clone carrying this T cell receptor (beta chain) with a count of one. The antigen remains unidentified. This CDR3 region has 15 residues. The V and J ends lost 3 bases and 5 bases, in that order; junction bases with no gene match: 4. Germline values: CDR1 KGHSH, CDR2 LQKENI. This specimen comes from a study of cytomegalovirus exposure and HLA in healthy donors. About the research overall: Earlier sequencing of 150 million to 200 million T cells yielded approximately 100 million unique TCR beta sequences.

PCR employed 60 Vbeta and 13 Jbeta primers. As processed by the authors: In a later analysis, of about 80 million unique beta chains, around 9.9 million appeared in at least two donors. Clones were sequenced by immunoSEQ multiplex PCR, and TCRdb holds only the in-frame ones, with some missing. Clone size and V and J calls were adopted from that table, with D and trimming inferred from the DNA. The sample includes about 130,000 clones, around three quarters of them seen just once. Study findings and constraints: The authors later linked a missense DCLRE1C variant to TCR beta V- and J-gene trimming. In an earlier analysis, most TCR beta V segments were productive about 87% or about 30% of the time.

The V gene is TRBV18, the J gene TRBJ1-2, with 12 bases lining up with TRBD1. The source material was PBMCs. This TCR was sampled from a woman aged 50 to 60 in good health and CMV-seronegative. The DNA for the CDR3 is TGTGCCAGCTCACCTGGGACAGGGGGCGCATATGGCTACACCTTC. The encoded protein is CASSPGTGGAYGYTF.